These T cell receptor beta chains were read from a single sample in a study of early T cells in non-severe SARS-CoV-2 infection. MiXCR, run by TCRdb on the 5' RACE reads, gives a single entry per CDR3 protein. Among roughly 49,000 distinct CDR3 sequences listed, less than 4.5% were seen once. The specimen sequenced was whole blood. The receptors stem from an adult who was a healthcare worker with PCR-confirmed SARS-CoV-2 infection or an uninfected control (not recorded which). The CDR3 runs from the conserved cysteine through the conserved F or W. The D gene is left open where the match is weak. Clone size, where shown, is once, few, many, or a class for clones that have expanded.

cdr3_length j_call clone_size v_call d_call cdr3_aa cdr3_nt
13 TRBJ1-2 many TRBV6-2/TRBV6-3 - CASKKGANYGYTF TGTGCCAGCAAAAAGGGAGCTAACTATGGCTACACCTTC
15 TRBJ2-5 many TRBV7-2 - CASSLAGLQYGTQYF TGTGCCAGCAGCTTAGCGGGACTCCAATACGGGACCCAGTACTTC
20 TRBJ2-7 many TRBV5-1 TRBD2 CASSSSKTGLATNLGIAQYF TGCGCCAGCAGTTCCTCAAAGACGGGACTAGCTACTAACCTCGGGATTGCGCAGTACTTC
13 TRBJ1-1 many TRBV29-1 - CSVDTGRTTEAFF TGCAGCGTTGATACAGGGAGGACAACTGAAGCTTTCTTT
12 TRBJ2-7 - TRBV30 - CAWSVKVREQYF TGTGCCTGGAGTGTAAAGGTCAGGGAGCAGTACTTC
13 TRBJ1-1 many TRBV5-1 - CASSLEGPTEAFF TGCGCCAGCAGCTTGGAGGGACCCACTGAAGCTTTCTTT
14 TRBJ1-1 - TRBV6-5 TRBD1 CASSRTGFGTEAFF TGTGCCAGCAGCCGGACAGGGTTTGGCACTGAAGCTTTCTTT
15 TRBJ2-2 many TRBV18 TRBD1 CASSPGQENTGELFF TGTGCCAGCTCACCCGGACAGGAGAACACCGGGGAGCTGTTTTTT
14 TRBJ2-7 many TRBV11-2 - CASSLYQGSYEQYF TGTGCCAGCAGCTTATACCAGGGGTCCTACGAGCAGTACTTC
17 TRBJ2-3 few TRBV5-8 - CASSPRDGVTSTDTQYF TGTGCCAGCAGCCCGCGTGATGGAGTTACTAGCACAGATACGCAGTATTTT
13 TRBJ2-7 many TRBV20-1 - CSAKNPSLDEQYF TGCAGTGCTAAAAACCCCTCATTGGACGAGCAGTACTTC
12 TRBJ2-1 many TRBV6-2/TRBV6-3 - CASSYLANEQFF TGTGCCAGCAGTTACTTGGCCAATGAGCAGTTCTTC
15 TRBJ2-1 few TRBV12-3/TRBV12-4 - CASARVLSSYNEQFF TGTGCCAGCGCGAGAGTCTTGAGCTCCTACAATGAGCAGTTCTTC
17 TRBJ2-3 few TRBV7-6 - CASSPGGWRGPTDTQYF TGTGCCAGCAGCCCAGGGGGTTGGCGGGGGCCCACAGATACGCAGTATTTT